What follows are 17 T cell receptor beta chains derived from one specimen sequenced in a study of T cells in Graves' hyperthyroidism and ophthalmopathy. Amplification of TCR beta CDR3 regions was performed using RNA transcripts as template. TCR CDR3 regions were first amplified by RT-PCR with HTBI primers. TCRdb itself ran the multiplex PCR reads through MiXCR, one entry per CDR3 protein. The data contain under 450,000 distinct CDR3 sequences, approximately 14% of them singletons. Sequencing used blood. The origin of the receptors is a woman under 30 with Graves' hyperthyroidism.

Comment on this clonotype: Germline and junction disagree at one end, which may indicate a read error. CDR3 in DNA: TGTGCCATCAGTGATCAGGGTTGGGACTATGGCTACACCTTC. Encoded protein: CAISDQGWDYGYTF. The chain combines TRBV6-1 with TRBJ1-2; D may be TRBD1 (5 bases). Germline values: CDR1 MNHNS, CDR2 SASEGT. This CDR3 contains 14 residues.

This clonotype was counted between two and nine times. V is TRBV19 and J is TRBJ1-4, with D perhaps matching TRBD1 (5 bases). The CDR3 is 14 residues long. Looked up from germline, CDR1 is LNHDA and CDR2 is SQIVND (reference sequence). The V end lost 3 bases, the J end lost 4 bases, and 9 bases lay between the germline ends. The CDR3: CASSMGRNNEKLFF. DNA of the CDR3: TGTGCCAGTAGTATGGGACGGAATAATGAAAAACTGTTTTTT. The full variable domain, completed using reference TRBV19 and TRBJ1-4, is DGGITQSPKYLFRKEGQNVTLSCEQNLNHDAMYWYRQDPGQGLRLIYYSQIVNDFQKGDIAEGYSVSREKKESFPLTVTSAQKNPTAFYLCASSMGRNNEKLFFGSGTQLSVL.

The chain couples TRBV7-9 to TRBJ2-3; 9 bases line up with TRBD1. The germline V gene has CDR1 SEHNR and CDR2 FQNEAQ (reference sequence). The junction had 1 base not matched to a gene; V was cut back by 4 bases and J by 2 bases. The CDR3 extends over 14 amino acids. The CDR3 is CASSWDRVTDTQYF. DNA of the CDR3: TGTGCCAGCAGCTGGGACAGGGTCACAGATACGCAGTATTTT.

This clonotype was seen a handful of times. The genes are TRBV10-1 and TRBJ1-2, with TRBD1 matching 9 bases. The germline V gene has CDR1 WNHNN and CDR2 SYGVQD (reference sequence). V lost 4 bases, J lost 9 bases, and 6 bases stayed unmatched. This CDR3 has 13 residues. CDR3 sequence: CASSGGTGMSYTF. In DNA, the CDR3 is TGCGCCAGCAGTGGAGGGACAGGGATGAGCTACACCTTC.

This clonotype was counted between two and nine times. The chain links TRBV28 to TRBJ2-3; D uncertain. CDR3 length: 13 residues. Germline values: CDR1 MDHEN, CDR2 SYDVKM. V was shortened by 5 bases and J by 5 bases, with 11 bases between the two germline ends. The CDR3 DNA reads as TGTGCCAGCAGTCGCAGACGGGTAGATACGCAGTATTTT. Translating it yields CASSRRRVDTQYF.

Many counts were recorded for this clonotype. The chain combines TRBV20-1 with TRBJ2-3; TRBD2 might be the D (5 bases). V was pared by 7 bases and J by 0 bases, with 11 bases between. The CDR3 is made up of 13 amino acids. Germline CDR1 reads DFQATT; CDR2 reads SNEGSKA (reference sequence). CDR3 DNA: TGCAGTGTGCGGGCCGAGAGCACAGATACGCAGTATTTT. Residues: CSVRAESTDTQYF.

This clonotype occurred many times. The V and J genes are TRBV12-3 or TRBV12-4 and TRBJ2-2; D call uncertain. Trimming took 1 base from V and 0 from J, leaving 12 bases between them. CDR3 size: 17 residues. This CDR3 reads CASSLEGRKANTGELFF. The CDR3 DNA is TGTGCCAGCAGTTTAGAGGGCAGGAAGGCGAACACCGGGGAGCTGTTTTTT.

In this sample, this clonotype turned up many times. The V and J genes are TRBV29-1 and TRBJ2-7; TRBD1 matches at 7 bases. Germline CDR1 is SQVTM and CDR2 is ANQGSEA. This CDR3 spans 13 amino acids. J lost 1 base, V lost 7 bases, and 7 bases had no gene match. CDR3 in DNA: TGCAGCGCTACCCCGGACAGGTCCTACGAGCAGTACTTC. Protein product: CSATPDRSYEQYF.

This chain connects TRBV7-2 to TRBJ2-3; 7 nucleotides line up with TRBD2. Per germline, CDR1 SGHTA and CDR2 FQGNSA. V trimming: 3 bases; J trimming: 6 bases; junction bases outside the gene matches: 3. This CDR3 is 13 amino acids long. Here the CDR3 reads CASSFNGGDTQYF. The CDR3 DNA sequence: TGTGCCAGCAGCTTCAACGGGGGGGATACGCAGTATTTT.

V is TRBV19 and J is TRBJ2-5, with D tentatively TRBD1 (5 bases). V lost 5 bases and J lost 2, with 9 bases in between. CDR3 length: 13 residues. Germline V lookup: CDR1 LNHDA, CDR2 SQIVND (reference sequence). CDR3 region: CASSVNRQETQYF. CDR3 sequence (DNA): TGTGCCAGTAGTGTCAACAGGCAAGAGACCCAGTACTTC.

This clonotype was seen a handful of times. The rearrangement uses TRBV6-5 and TRBJ2-1; 8 bases match TRBD2. This CDR3 has 15 amino acids. V lost 0 bases and J lost 9; bases outside the gene matches: 7. The V gene's germline CDR1 is MNHEY and CDR2 SVGAGI. The CDR3 sequence is CASSYSSGLGVEQFF. The CDR3 coding sequence is TGTGCCAGCAGTTACTCTTCGGGACTAGGCGTTGAGCAGTTCTTC.

Many counts were recorded for this clonotype. The genes are TRBV7-2 and TRBJ2-3, with D possibly being TRBD1 or TRBD2 (5 bases each). This CDR3 is 16 amino acids long. V gave up 3 bases and J gave up 1 base, with 14 bases separating them. The V gene's germline CDR1 is SGHTA and CDR2 FQGNSA. CDR3 nucleotide sequence: TGTGCCAGCAGCTTCGGTGGGGGAACCCGCACAGATACGCAGTATTTT. Protein sequence: CASSFGGGTRTDTQYF.

The V call is TRBV5-1, the J call TRBJ2-7; D call uncertain. With 4 bases removed from V and 2 bases from J, the gap between germline ends came to 7 bases. Germline CDR1 is SGHRS and CDR2 is YFSETQ. This CDR3 is 12 amino acids long. CDR3 sequence reads: CASSLTAYEQYF. The CDR3 DNA follows: TGCGCCAGCAGCCTTACCGCCTACGAGCAGTACTTC.

The gene calls are TRBV28 and TRBJ1-4, with D possibly being TRBD1 (6 bases). V was shortened by 5 bases and J by 0 bases, with 13 bases between the two germline ends. This CDR3 has 16 amino acids. From germline, CDR1 is MDHEN and CDR2 SYDVKM. The chain's CDR3 is CASSHSRTATNEKLFF. The DNA of the CDR3 is TGTGCCAGCAGTCATTCCCGGACAGCAACTAATGAAAAACTGTTTTTT.

This clonotype was seen repeatedly, ten times or more. V usage is TRBV20-1 and J usage is TRBJ1-5; D remains ambiguous. This CDR3 contains 13 residues. Trimming took 2 bases from V and 3 from J, leaving 8 bases between them. Germline V lookup: CDR1 DFQATT, CDR2 SNEGSKA (reference sequence). The CDR3 DNA is TGCAGTGCTAGAAACGGCCCCAATCAGCCCCAGCATTTT. This translates into CSARNGPNQPQHF.

This clonotype was seen many times. This chain uses TRBV5-1 with TRBJ1-1; D not resolved. Trimming pared 0 bases from V and 1 base from J, leaving 7 bases between. Germline CDR1 and CDR2: SGHRS and YFSETQ. CDR3 length equals 14 residues. For the CDR3, the DNA is TGCGCCAGCAGCTTGGATTCAAGGAACACTGAAGCTTTCTTT. Amino acid sequence: CASSLDSRNTEAFF.

This chain joins TRBV19 and TRBJ1-5, with 7 bases that match TRBD1. V shed 4 bases and J 6 bases; nucleotides not matched to a gene: 6. The CDR3 sequence is 14 residues long. Germline values: CDR1 LNHDA, CDR2 SQIVND (reference sequence). The CDR3 nucleotides read TGTGCCAGTAGTACCGGGACAGCGCTTCAGCCCCAGCATTTT. Translation gives CASSTGTALQPQHF.